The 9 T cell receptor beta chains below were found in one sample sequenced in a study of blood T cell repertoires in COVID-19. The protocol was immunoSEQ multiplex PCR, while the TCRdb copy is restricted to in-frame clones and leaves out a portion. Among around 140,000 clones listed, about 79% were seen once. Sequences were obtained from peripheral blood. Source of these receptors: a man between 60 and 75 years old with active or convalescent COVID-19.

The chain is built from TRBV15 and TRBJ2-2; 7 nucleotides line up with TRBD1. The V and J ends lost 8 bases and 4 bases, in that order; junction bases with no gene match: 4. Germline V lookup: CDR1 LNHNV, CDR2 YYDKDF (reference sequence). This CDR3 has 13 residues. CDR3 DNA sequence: TGTGCCACCGAGACAGGGCGCACCGGGGAGCTGTTTTTT. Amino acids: CATETGRTGELFF.

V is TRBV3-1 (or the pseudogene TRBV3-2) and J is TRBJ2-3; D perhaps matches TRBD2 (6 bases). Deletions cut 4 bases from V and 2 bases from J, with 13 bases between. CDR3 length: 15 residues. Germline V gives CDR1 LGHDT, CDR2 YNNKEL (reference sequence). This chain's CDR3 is CASSPQAGSTDTQYF. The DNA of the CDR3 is TGTGCCAGCAGCCCACAGGCGGGGTCCACAGATACGCAGTATTTT.

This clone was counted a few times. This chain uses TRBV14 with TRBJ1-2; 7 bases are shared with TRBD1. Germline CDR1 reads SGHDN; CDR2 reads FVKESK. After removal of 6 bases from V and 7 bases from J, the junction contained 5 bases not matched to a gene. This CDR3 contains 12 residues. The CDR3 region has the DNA TGTGCCAGCAGTCGACAGGGTATTGGCTACACCTTC. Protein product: CASSRQGIGYTF.

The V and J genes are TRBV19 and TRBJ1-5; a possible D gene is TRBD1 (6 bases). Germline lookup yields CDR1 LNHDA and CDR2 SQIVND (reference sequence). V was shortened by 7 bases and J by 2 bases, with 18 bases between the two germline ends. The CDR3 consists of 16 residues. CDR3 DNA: TGTGCCAGTAAATTACAGGGCGGTCTGCGCAATCAGCCCCAGCATTTT. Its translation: CASKLQGGLRNQPQHF.

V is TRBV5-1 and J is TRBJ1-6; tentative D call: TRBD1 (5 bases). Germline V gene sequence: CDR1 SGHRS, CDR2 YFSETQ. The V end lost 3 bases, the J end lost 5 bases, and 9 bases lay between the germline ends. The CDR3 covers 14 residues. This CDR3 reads CASSSDTNNSPLHF. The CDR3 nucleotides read TGCGCCAGCAGCTCGGACACAAATAATTCACCCCTCCACTTT.

CDR3 nucleotide sequence: TGTGCCTGGACACAAACCGGGACAAGTAATTCACCCCTCCACTTT. It specifies CAWTQTGTSNSPLHF. The chain has TRBV30 and TRBJ1-6, with D tentatively TRBD1 (6 bases). V was pared by 4 bases and J by 6 bases, with 16 bases between. Looked up from germline, CDR1 is GTSNPN and CDR2 is SVGIG (reference sequence). This CDR3 region has 15 residues.

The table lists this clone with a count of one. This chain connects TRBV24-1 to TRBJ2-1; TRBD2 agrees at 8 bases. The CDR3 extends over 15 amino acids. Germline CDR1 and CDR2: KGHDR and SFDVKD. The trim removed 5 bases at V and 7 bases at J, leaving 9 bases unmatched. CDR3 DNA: TGTGCCACCAGTGCAGGCGGGAGGAGGTATAATGAGCAGTTCTTC. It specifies CATSAGGRRYNEQFF.

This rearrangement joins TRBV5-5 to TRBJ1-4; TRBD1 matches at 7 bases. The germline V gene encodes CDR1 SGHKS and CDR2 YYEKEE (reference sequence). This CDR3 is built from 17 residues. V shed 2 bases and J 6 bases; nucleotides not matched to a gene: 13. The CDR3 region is CASSLTLGTGVHEKLFF. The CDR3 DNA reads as TGTGCCAGCAGCTTAACGCTCGGTACAGGGGTACATGAAAAACTGTTTTTT.

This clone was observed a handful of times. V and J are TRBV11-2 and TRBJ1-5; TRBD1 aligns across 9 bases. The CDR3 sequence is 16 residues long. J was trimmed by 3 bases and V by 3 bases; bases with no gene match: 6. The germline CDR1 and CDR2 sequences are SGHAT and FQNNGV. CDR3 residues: CASSFSGTGFNQPQHF. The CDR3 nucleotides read TGTGCCAGCAGCTTCTCCGGGACAGGGTTCAATCAGCCCCAGCATTTT.